This passage covers 27 T cell receptor beta chains from one sample sequenced in a study of tumor-infiltrating lymphocytes in oesophageal squamous cell carcinoma. Via MiXCR, TCRdb re-called the PCR reads, giving one row per CDR3 protein. The data show fewer than 25,000 distinct CDR3 sequences, roughly 41% seen once. Material: esophageal tumor tissue. The receptors come from a male donor with esophageal squamous cell carcinoma.

A few counts support this clonotype. This chain uses TRBV10-3 with TRBJ2-4; unclear D gene. The closer fit of TRBJ2-1 to the DNA end suggests the J call may be wrong. The germline V gene encodes CDR1 ENHRY and CDR2 SYGVKD. CDR3 length: 14 amino acids. CDR3 sequence reads: CAISGVERYNEQFF. The CDR3 region has the DNA TGTGCCATCAGTGGGGTAGAGAGGTACAATGAGCAGTTCTTC.

In regard to this clonotype: As the CDR3 is not closed by the conserved phenylalanine or tryptophan, this likely results from a read error. The limits of the CDR3 on the DNA are not certain, so only TCRdb's listed CDR3 is given. This sequence joins TRBV7-9 and TRBJ2-6; the tabulated D call, TRBD1, remains unverified against the DNA. The CDR3 has 19 amino acids, counting both end residues. Germline assignment: CDR1 SEHNR and CDR2 FQNEAQ (reference sequence). The CDR3 loop reads CASSFGIRGTRGDEQFFGP.

The chain couples TRBV3-1 to TRBJ1-2; 8 nucleotides agree with TRBD1. Germline lookup yields CDR1 LGHDT and CDR2 YNNKEL (reference sequence). V was pared by 1 base and J by 3 bases, with 4 bases of the junction left unmatched. The CDR3 covers 15 residues. CDR3 in DNA: TGTGCCAGCAGCCAAGGAGCAGGGGGCCACTATGGCTACACCTTC. Translated, it gives CASSQGAGGHYGYTF.

Judged by abundance, this clonotype is medium-sized (0.01 to 0.1%). An end of the junction does not agree with germline; a read error may underlie this. This rearrangement joins TRBV7-9 to TRBJ2-1; D is possibly TRBD2 (6 bases). Per the germline V gene, CDR1 is SEHNR and CDR2 is FQNEAQ (reference sequence). The CDR3 covers 13 residues. CDR3 protein: CASSWDSNNEQFF. In DNA, the CDR3 is TGTGCCAGCAGCTGGGACTCCAACAATGAGCAGTTCTTC. The variable domain in full, with the rest retrieved from reference TRBV7-9 and TRBJ2-1, is DTGVSQNPRHKITKRGQNVTFRCDPISEHNRLYWYRQTLGQGPEFLTYFQNEAQLEKSRLLSDRFSAERPKGSFSTLEIQRTEQGDSAMYLCASSWDSNNEQFFGPGTRLTVL.

This rearrangement joins TRBV7-6 to TRBJ2-5; TRBD1 aligns across 8 bases. The junction had 4 bases not matched to a gene; V was cut back by 3 bases and J by 4 bases. This CDR3 is 14 amino acids long. In germline, CDR1 is SGHVS, CDR2 FNYEAQ. CDR3 in amino acids: CASSFDRGLETQYF. CDR3 coding DNA: TGTGCCAGCAGCTTCGACAGGGGTTTAGAGACCCAGTACTTC.

This clonotype was recorded a few times. It is likely a read error, because the conserved phenylalanine at the end of the CDR3 is missing. It is unclear where the CDR3 begins or ends on the DNA, so no DNA is shown, and the CDR3 is as TCRdb lists it. This rearrangement joins TRBV7-4 to TRBJ2-1; TRBD2, the D gene given by the table, was not confirmed from the DNA. The CDR3 comprises 16 residues, both ends counted. Germline V CDR1 and CDR2: SGHVT, SQSDAQ. The CDR3 loop reads CASSLGLTPDEQYFGN.

This clonotype was observed many times. This clone may be a read error of a much larger clone one base away. V gene TRBV7-8 combines with J gene TRBJ2-3; maybe TRBD2 (5 bases). The V gene lost 1 base and the J gene lost 14 bases, with 25 bases spanning the gap. The CDR3 runs 16 residues. Germline V CDR1 and CDR2: SGHVS, FQNEAQ. The CDR3 here is CASSLVRPANTGELYF. DNA of the CDR3: TGTGCCAGCAGCTTAGTCAGACCCGCGAACACCGGGGAGCTGTATTTT.

In this sample, this clonotype turned up many times. The V call is TRBV7-3, the J call TRBJ2-7; D is ambiguous. The germline V and J ends were trimmed by 3 bases and 2 bases, with 11 bases remaining between them. The CDR3 contains 14 residues. CDR1 and CDR2 (germline): SGHTA, FQGTGA. CDR3 in DNA: TGTGCCAGCAGCTTCGGCGGCCAAGCCTACGAGCAGTACTTC. This codes for CASSFGGQAYEQYF.

The sample holds many counts of this clonotype. This chain links TRBV5-4 with TRBJ2-7; maybe TRBD1 (7 bases). The germline V and J ends were trimmed by 0 bases and 4 bases, with 14 bases remaining between them. Germline CDR1 is SGHNT and CDR2 is YYREEE (reference sequence). The CDR3 extends over 15 amino acids. Written as DNA, the CDR3 is TGTGCCAGCAGCTTGGGGGGGGCACAGGGGTACGAGCAGTACTTC. It codes for CASSLGGAQGYEQYF. The full variable domain, in which reference TRBV5-4 and TRBJ2-7 provide the parts outside the CDR3, is ETGVTQSPTHLIKTRGQQVTLRCSSQSGHNTVSWYQQALGQGPQFIFQYYREEENGRGNFPPRFSGLQFPNYSSELNVNALELDDSALYLCASSLGGAQGYEQYFGPGTRLTVT.

In this sample, this clonotype turned up a few times. The chain carries TRBV24-1 and TRBJ1-1; 7 positions agree with TRBD1. The junction had 4 bases not matched to a gene; V was cut back by 5 bases and J by 5 bases. The germline gives CDR1 KGHDR, CDR2 SFDVKD. CDR3 length equals 13 residues. This chain's CDR3 is CATSGQGKTEAFF. The CDR3 DNA reads TGTGCCACCAGTGGACAGGGAAAGACTGAAGCTTTCTTT.

This clonotype has more than one count but fewer than ten. A read error may account for a junction end that differs from germline. The genes are TRBV7-2 and TRBJ2-3, with D hard to call. In germline, CDR1 is SGHTA, CDR2 FQGNSA. The CDR3 has 13 amino acids. CDR3 in amino acids: CASQERYNSPLHF. The CDR3 nucleotides read TGTGCCAGCCAAGAACGGTATAATTCACCCCTCCACTTC.

This chain connects TRBV20-1 to TRBJ1-1; D is unresolved. The V and J ends lost 3 bases and 0 bases respectively, with 5 bases between them. CDR1 and CDR2 (germline): DFQATT, SNEGSKA (reference sequence). This CDR3 is 12 amino acids long. The CDR3 is CSARVMNTEAFF. DNA for the CDR3: TGCAGTGCTAGGGTAATGAACACTGAAGCTTTCTTT.

This clonotype was seen repeatedly, ten times or more. This chain links TRBV25-1 with TRBJ1-1; 12 nucleotides agree with TRBD1. The CDR3 is 19 residues long. V was clipped by 3 bases and J by 0 bases; unmatched bases: 11. CDR1 and CDR2 from the germline V gene are MGHDK and SYGVNS. CDR3 sequence reads: CASSELGQGARVVNTEAFF. For the CDR3, the DNA is TGTGCCAGCAGTGAGCTGGGACAGGGGGCGAGGGTTGTGAACACTGAAGCTTTCTTT.

This clonotype was found a few times. J is TRBJ2-3 and V is TRBV12-3 or TRBV12-4, with D possibly TRBD1 on 6 matching bases. This CDR3 comprises 14 residues. V was cut by 6 bases and J by 2 bases, with 12 bases left in between. The CDR3: CASSLRTATDTQYF. In nucleotides, the CDR3 is TGTGCCAGCAGCCTCAGGACAGCCACAGATACGCAGTATTTT.

This clonotype was detected many times. The J gene is TRBJ2-7, the V gene TRBV24-1; TRBD1 is a possible D gene (7 bases). Germline CDR1 reads KGHDR; CDR2 reads SFDVKD. The V and J ends lost 5 bases and 7 bases respectively, with 17 bases between them. CDR3 length: 14 amino acids. DNA for the CDR3: TGTGCCACCAGTGGGGAGGACAGGACACGGGAGCAGTACTTC. It encodes CATSGEDRTREQYF.

In its sample, this clonotype was seen once. V usage is TRBV6-6 and J usage is TRBJ2-6; a weak D match, TRBD1 (6 bases). With the DNA end fitting TRBJ2-7 better, the J assignment may be wrong. This CDR3 contains 14 residues. Germline V lookup: CDR1 MNHNY, CDR2 SVGAGI (reference sequence). The chain's CDR3 is CASSSFGQPNEQYF. The CDR3, as DNA: TGTGCCAGCAGTTCCTTCGGACAGCCCAATGAGCAGTACTTC.

The rearrangement uses TRBV19 and TRBJ2-3; 8 nucleotides match TRBD1. The J call is in doubt because the DNA end fits TRBJ2-1 better. CDR1 is LNHDA and CDR2 is SQIVND in the germline V gene (reference sequence). The CDR3 sequence is 15 residues long. The CDR3 is CASSLRGQSYNEQFF. CDR3 nucleotides: TGTGCCAGTTCCCTCAGGGGGCAATCCTACAATGAGCAGTTCTTC.

This clonotype was detected many times. This chain connects TRBV7-3 to TRBJ2-5; D remains ambiguous. Trimming shortened V by 4 bases and J by 3 bases, and 9 bases separated the two germline ends. The CDR3 has 13 amino acids. Germline CDR1 is SGHTA and CDR2 is FQGTGA. CDR3 in DNA: TGTGCCAGCAGCTCAGTAGCAGAAGAGACCCAGTACTTC. Its translation is CASSSVAEETQYF.

In this sample, this clonotype turned up many times. The chain combines TRBV5-1 with TRBJ2-4; 7 positions agree with TRBD1. The DNA end is a closer match to TRBJ2-5, so the J assignment may be wrong. CDR1 SGHRS and CDR2 YFSETQ come from the germline V gene. The CDR3 covers 14 residues. CDR3 sequence: CASSFNRGQETQYF. As DNA, the CDR3 is TGCGCCAGCAGCTTCAACAGGGGTCAAGAGACCCAGTACTTC.

This sequence joins TRBV12-3 or TRBV12-4 and TRBJ2-1; unclear D gene. V shed 8 bases and J shed 2 bases, with 4 bases lying between them. The CDR3 loop spans 11 amino acids. CDR3 amino acids: CASCPYNEQFF. CDR3 bases: TGTGCCAGCTGTCCCTACAATGAGCAGTTCTTC.

This clonotype was seen a few times. This chain's CDR3 is CASSSLQGSSGELYF. The CDR3 coding sequence is TGTGCCAGCAGCTCCTTGCAGGGTAGTTCCGGGGAGCTGTACTTC. The gene calls are TRBV7-2 and TRBJ2-4, with D possibly being TRBD1 or TRBD2 (5 bases each). With 4 bases removed from V and 15 bases from J, the gap between germline ends came to 25 bases. CDR3 length equals 15 residues. Per germline, CDR1 SGHTA and CDR2 FQGNSA.

This clonotype was seen a few times. This sequence joins TRBV3-1 and TRBJ2-3; no definite D call. This CDR3 has 15 residues. Germline V gene lookup returns CDR1 LGHDT and CDR2 YNNKEL (reference sequence). V gave up 0 bases and J gave up 5 bases, with 12 bases separating them. CDR3 nucleotides: TGTGCCAGCAGCCAAGATAGGGCCAAAATAGATACGCAGTATTTT. It codes for CASSQDRAKIDTQYF.

This clonotype occurred many times. This chain links TRBV6-1 with TRBJ2-3, with TRBD2 matching over 7 bases. CDR1 is MNHNS, CDR2 SASEGT, per germline. V lost 6 bases to trimming and J lost 0 bases; unmatched junction nucleotides: 0. The CDR3 is 13 residues long. The CDR3 loop reads CASRGGSTDTQYF. The DNA for the CDR3 is TGTGCCAGCAGGGGGGGGAGCACAGATACGCAGTATTTT.

This clonotype counts as medium-sized. J is TRBJ2-5 and V is TRBV7-9; 7 bases are a match to TRBD2. The V and J ends lost 5 bases and 5 bases, in that order; junction bases with no gene match: 8. The CDR3 runs 14 residues. Germline V gene data show CDR1 as SEHNR and CDR2 as FQNEAQ (reference sequence). CDR3 sequence (DNA): TGTGCCAGCAGCCCCGGGACTATTGGGGAGACCCAGTACTTC. It codes for CASSPGTIGETQYF.

The chain uses TRBV12-3 or TRBV12-4 and TRBJ1-1, with D maybe TRBD1 (6 bases). V was pared by 6 bases and J by 0 bases, with 8 bases between. The CDR3 extends over 13 amino acids. DNA for the CDR3: TGTGCCAGCAGGCACAGGGTGAACACTGAAGCTTTCTTT. This gives the protein CASRHRVNTEAFF.

CDR3 sequence reads: CASSTHLSQGETQYF. Here the CDR3 DNA reads TGTGCCAGCAGCACCCATCTCTCCCAGGGAGAGACCCAGTACTTC. V is TRBV7-2 and J is TRBJ2-5, with D possibly matching TRBD1 (5 bases). The germline V gene encodes CDR1 SGHTA and CDR2 FQGNSA. The length of the CDR3 is 15 residues. Trimming removed 5 bases at V and 4 bases at J, with 17 bases between.

The chain carries TRBV7-2 and TRBJ2-7; 7 bases map to TRBD1. The CDR3 totals 15 residues. The J segment lost 9 bases and the V segment lost 5 bases, leaving 16 bases of the junction unmatched. Germline V CDR1 and CDR2: SGHTA, FQGNSA. In nucleotides, the CDR3 is TGTGCCAGCAGCCGCGGAAAGGGGGCAAATTCCTGGCAGTACTTC. Protein product: CASSRGKGANSWQYF.